This T cell receptor (beta chain) was captured by sequencing in a study of T cell repertoires in cytomegalovirus infection. Overall study: Both a matching HLA type and CMV infection were indicated by public TCR beta signatures.

On this clonotype: Its target is not known. At one end, the junction sequence differs from germline, possibly due to a read error.

The CDR3 is 13 residues long. Germline values: CDR1 MGHRA, CDR2 YSYEKL. TCRdb called the reads again in MiXCR, with one record for every CDR3 protein. The sample has 110,000 to 150,000 distinct CDR3 sequences, 25% to 35% seen once. Study results and caveats: CMV carriers with the relevant HLA were identified by cumulative public TCR beta family frequency.

The chain links TRBV4-1 to TRBJ1-1; the D is unclear. The receptor was isolated from a human donor in good health (CMV status not recorded). Some clones in this sample may be carry-over from other donors' samples. The sample here was CD8+ T cells from cultured PBMCs, taken from culture after CMV antigen stimulation. DNA of the CDR3: TGCGCCGGCAGCCAAGGGATGAACACTGAAGCTTTCTTT. Protein: CAGSQGMNTEAFF.